This record looks at one T cell receptor beta chain sequence and its context. Antigen specificity is unknown. This entry comes from a study of cytomegalovirus exposure and HLA in healthy donors. The study, taken as a whole, reports: Previous analysis showed most TCR beta V segments were productive about 87% or about 30% of the time. Reports indicated that the classifier achieved high specificity and sensitivity in diagnosing cytomegalovirus status. Versus the approximately 720-donor mean, an Asian-associated ancestry cluster reportedly showed fewer N-insertions in a later analysis.

With 60 Vbeta and 13 Jbeta primers, the PCR was carried out. Measured with immunoSEQ multiplex PCR; TCRdb has only the in-frame clones, and not every one. The top ten hold 1% of the sample, which has about 180,000 clones, around 85% seen once. Germline V gene lookup returns CDR1 SGHNT and CDR2 YYREEE (reference sequence). The junction had 11 bases not matched to a gene; V was cut back by 4 bases and J by 5 bases. The CDR3 covers 15 residues. What was sequenced was PBMCs. The chain uses TRBV5-4 and TRBJ2-5; TRBD2 matches 7 bases. This sequence was found in a boy aged 2 to 10 in good health and CMV-seronegative. CDR3 residues: CASSRQAGTSETQYF. CDR3 nucleotides: TGTGCCAGCAGCAGACAAGCGGGGACCTCGGAGACCCAGTACTTC.